This T cell receptor (beta chain) was found in a study of OX40 agonist ivuxolimab in advanced cancers. Whole-study findings and limits: Circulating CD4+ and CD8+ T cells showed clonal expansion by week 6 at 0.1 to 3.0 mg/kg.

V lost 1 base, J lost 2 bases, and 6 bases lay in between. CDR1 and CDR2 (germline): SGHDT, YYEEEE. The CDR3 runs to 13 residues. Of note for this clone: Its antigen is undetermined.

Only in-frame clones appear in the TCRdb table, and some are missing; sequencing was by immunoSEQ multiplex PCR. Of 75,000 to 95,000 clones in the sample, about 90% were seen once. The clonotype comes from an adult with an advanced solid tumor such as melanoma, head and neck, liver or kidney cancer. The rearrangement joins TRBV5-6 to TRBJ1-2, with D uncertain. Source: CD4+ or CD8+ T cells sorted from blood, taken in a trial of the OX40 agonist ivuxolimab. In DNA form, the CDR3 reads TGTGCCAGCAGCTTGAAAGGGAACTATGGCTACACCTTC. This gives the protein CASSLKGNYGYTF.